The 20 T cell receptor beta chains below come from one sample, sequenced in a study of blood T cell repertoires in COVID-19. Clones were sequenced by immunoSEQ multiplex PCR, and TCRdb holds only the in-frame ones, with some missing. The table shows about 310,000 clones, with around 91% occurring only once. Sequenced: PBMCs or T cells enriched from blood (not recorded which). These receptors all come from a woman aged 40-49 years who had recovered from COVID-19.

CDR3 sequence: CASSSTSEKTDTQYF. In DNA form, the CDR3 reads TGTGCCAGCAGCTCGACTAGCGAGAAGACAGATACGCAGTATTTT. This chain connects TRBV13 to TRBJ2-3, with TRBD2 matching 8 bases. The CDR3 length is 15 residues. Germline V gene sequence: CDR1 PRHDT, CDR2 FYEKMQ (reference sequence). The junction had 6 bases not matched to a gene; V was cut back by 4 bases and J by 3 bases.

The CDR3 sequence: CASGPPGASGRYEQFF. The CDR3 DNA sequence: TGTGCTAGTGGCCCCCCCGGGGCTAGCGGGAGGTATGAGCAGTTCTTC. This chain links TRBV12-5 with TRBJ2-1, with 11 bases fitting TRBD2. Per germline, CDR1 LGHNT and CDR2 FRNRAP. After removal of 6 bases from V and 8 bases from J, the junction contained 12 bases not matched to a gene. The CDR3 length is 16 residues.

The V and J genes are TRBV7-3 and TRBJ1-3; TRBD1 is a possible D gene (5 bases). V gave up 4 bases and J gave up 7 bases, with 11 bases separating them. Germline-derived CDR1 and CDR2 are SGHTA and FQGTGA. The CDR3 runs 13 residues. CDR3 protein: CASSSDKGNTIYF. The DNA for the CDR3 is TGTGCCAGCAGCTCGGACAAGGGGAACACCATATATTTT.

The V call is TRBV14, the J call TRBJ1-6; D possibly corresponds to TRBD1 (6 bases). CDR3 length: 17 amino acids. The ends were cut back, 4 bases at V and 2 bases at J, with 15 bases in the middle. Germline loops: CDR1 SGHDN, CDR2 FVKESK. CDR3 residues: CASSRIQGDAYNSPLHF. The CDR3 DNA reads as TGTGCCAGCAGCCGTATACAGGGAGACGCCTATAATTCACCCCTCCACTTT.

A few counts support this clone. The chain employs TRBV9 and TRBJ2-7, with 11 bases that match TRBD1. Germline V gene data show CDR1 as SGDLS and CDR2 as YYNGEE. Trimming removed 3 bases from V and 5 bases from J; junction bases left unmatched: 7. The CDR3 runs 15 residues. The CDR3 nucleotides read TGTGCCAGCAGCGAAGGGACAGGGGGAAGGAACGAGCAGTACTTC. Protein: CASSEGTGGRNEQYF. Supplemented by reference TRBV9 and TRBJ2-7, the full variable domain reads DSGVTQTPKHLITATGQRVTLRCSPRSGDLSVYWYQQSLDQGLQFLIQYYNGEERAKGNILERFSAQQFPDLHSELNLSSLELGDSALYFCASSEGTGGRNEQYFGPGTRLTVT.

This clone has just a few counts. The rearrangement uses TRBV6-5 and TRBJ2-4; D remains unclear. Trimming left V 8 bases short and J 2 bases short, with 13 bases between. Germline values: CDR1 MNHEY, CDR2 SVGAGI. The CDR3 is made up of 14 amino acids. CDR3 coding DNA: TGTGCCAGCGAGGAAGACCTGCCCAAAAACATTCAGTACTTC. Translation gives CASEEDLPKNIQYF.

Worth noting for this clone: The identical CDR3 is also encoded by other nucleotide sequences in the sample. The CDR3 reads CASSQVLAAYNEQFF. For the CDR3, the DNA is TGCGCCAGCAGCCAAGTACTAGCGGCCTACAATGAGCAGTTCTTC. V and J are TRBV4-3 and TRBJ2-1; TRBD2 matches at 8 bases. The length of the CDR3 is 15 residues. Germline lookup yields CDR1 LGHNA and CDR2 YSLEER. After removal of 1 base from V and 2 bases from J, the junction contained 1 base not matched to a gene.

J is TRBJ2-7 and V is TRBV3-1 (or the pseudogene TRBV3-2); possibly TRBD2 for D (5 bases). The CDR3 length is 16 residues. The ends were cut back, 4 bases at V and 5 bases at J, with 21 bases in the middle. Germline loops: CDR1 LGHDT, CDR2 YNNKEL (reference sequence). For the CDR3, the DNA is TGTGCCAGCAGCCCCTTGGAGGCCGGAGAATACCACGAGCAGTACTTC. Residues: CASSPLEAGEYHEQYF.

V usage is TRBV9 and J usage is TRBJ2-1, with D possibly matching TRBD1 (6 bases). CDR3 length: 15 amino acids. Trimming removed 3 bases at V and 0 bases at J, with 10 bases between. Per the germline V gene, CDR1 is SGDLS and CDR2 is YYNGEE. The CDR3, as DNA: TGTGCCAGCAGCGGCAGGGGCGGCTCCTACAATGAGCAGTTCTTC. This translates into CASSGRGGSYNEQFF.

CDR3 region: CASSLAREAFF. CDR3 coding DNA: TGTGCCAGCAGCTTAGCCCGTGAAGCTTTCTTT. The chain joins TRBV7-2 to TRBJ1-1; D unclear. The CDR3 consists of 11 residues. Trimming pared 0 bases from V and 7 bases from J, leaving 3 bases between. Germline V gene lookup returns CDR1 SGHTA and CDR2 FQGNSA.

CDR3 in DNA: TGTGCCAGCAGCCAAGCCGCCACAGGGCATGAAACCTACGAGCAGTACTTC. This encodes CASSQAATGHETYEQYF. J is TRBJ2-7 and V is TRBV3-1 (or the pseudogene TRBV3-2); D is possibly TRBD1 (6 bases). From germline, CDR1 is LGHDT and CDR2 YNNKEL (reference sequence). Trimming shortened V by 1 base and J by 2 bases, and 18 bases separated the two germline ends. This CDR3 is 17 amino acids long.

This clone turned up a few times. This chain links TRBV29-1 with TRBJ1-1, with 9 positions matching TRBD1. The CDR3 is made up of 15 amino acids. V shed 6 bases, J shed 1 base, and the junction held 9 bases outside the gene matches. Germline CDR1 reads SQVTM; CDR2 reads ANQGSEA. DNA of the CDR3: TGCAGCGTCAGAACAGGGGGCGCAAAGAACACTGAAGCTTTCTTT. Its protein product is CSVRTGGAKNTEAFF.

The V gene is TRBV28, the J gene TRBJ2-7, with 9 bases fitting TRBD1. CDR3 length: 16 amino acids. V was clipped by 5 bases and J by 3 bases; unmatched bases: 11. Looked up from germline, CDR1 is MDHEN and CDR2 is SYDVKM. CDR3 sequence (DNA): TGTGCCAGCAGTCAACCTCCGGGACAGGGATACTACGAGCAGTACTTC. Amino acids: CASSQPPGQGYYEQYF.

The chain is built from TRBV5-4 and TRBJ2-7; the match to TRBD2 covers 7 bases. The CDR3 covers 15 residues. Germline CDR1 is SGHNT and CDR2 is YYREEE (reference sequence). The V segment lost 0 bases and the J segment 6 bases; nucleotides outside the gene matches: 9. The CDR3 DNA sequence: TGTGCCAGCAGCTTGGAATTAACTAGCGATGGCGAGCAGTACTTC. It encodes CASSLELTSDGEQYF.

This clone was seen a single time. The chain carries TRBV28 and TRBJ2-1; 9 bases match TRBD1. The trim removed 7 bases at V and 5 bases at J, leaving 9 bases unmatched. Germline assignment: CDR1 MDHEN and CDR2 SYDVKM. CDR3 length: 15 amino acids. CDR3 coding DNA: TGTGCCAGCACTAACCCGGGACAGGGCCACAATGAGCAGTTCTTC. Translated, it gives CASTNPGQGHNEQFF.

The DNA for the CDR3 is TGCGCCAGCAGCCAAGGACAGGGGGGGACCCAGTACTTC. Protein sequence: CASSQGQGGTQYF. V and J are TRBV4-3 and TRBJ2-5; TRBD1 aligns across 9 bases. The V gene end was trimmed by 1 base and the J gene end by 7 bases; junction bases not matched to a gene: 1. The CDR3 contains 13 residues. Germline V lookup: CDR1 LGHNA, CDR2 YSLEER.

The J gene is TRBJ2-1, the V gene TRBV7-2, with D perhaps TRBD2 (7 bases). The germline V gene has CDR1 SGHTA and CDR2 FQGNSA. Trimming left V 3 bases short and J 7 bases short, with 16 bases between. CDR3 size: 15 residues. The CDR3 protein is CASSFGGGRRNEQFF. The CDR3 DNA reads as TGTGCCAGCAGCTTTGGGGGGGGGCGCAGGAATGAGCAGTTCTTC.

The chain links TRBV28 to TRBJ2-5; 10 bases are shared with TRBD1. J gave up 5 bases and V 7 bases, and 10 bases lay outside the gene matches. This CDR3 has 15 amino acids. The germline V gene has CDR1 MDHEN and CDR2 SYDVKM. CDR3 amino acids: CASTVGDRGRETQYF. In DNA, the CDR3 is TGTGCCAGCACCGTCGGGGACAGGGGTAGGGAGACCCAGTACTTC.

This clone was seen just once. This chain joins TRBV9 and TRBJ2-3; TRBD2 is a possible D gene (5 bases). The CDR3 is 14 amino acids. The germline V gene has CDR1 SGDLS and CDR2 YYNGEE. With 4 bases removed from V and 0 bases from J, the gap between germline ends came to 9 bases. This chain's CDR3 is CASSPRTSTDTQYF. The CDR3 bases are TGTGCCAGCAGCCCCCGGACTAGCACAGATACGCAGTATTTT.

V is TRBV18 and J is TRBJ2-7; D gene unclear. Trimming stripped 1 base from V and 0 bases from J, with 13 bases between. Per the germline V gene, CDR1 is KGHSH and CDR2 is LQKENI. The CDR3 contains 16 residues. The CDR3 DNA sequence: TGTGCCAGCTCACCACGTAGTGGTGCGAGCTCCTACGAGCAGTACTTC. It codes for CASSPRSGASSYEQYF.